Below, one T cell receptor beta chain is given with its context. Its antigen remains unidentified. CD4+ and CD8+ T cells were sorted from PBMCs. The data originate from a study of CD8+ T cells in alopecia areata. RNA, once extracted, was reverse transcribed into cDNA for use as the sequencing template. Some clones are missing from TCRdb's copy, which holds only in-frame ones; the method was immunoSEQ multiplex PCR. There are 150,000 to 200,000 clones in the sample; 50% to 60% occur only once, and more than 4.5% lies in the top ten. Points from the study as a whole: Possibly as an HLA-related effect, TCR sharing across patients appeared less clear than in mice.

Germline trimming cut 2 bases from V and 2 bases from J; bases unmatched to any gene: 7. Germline lookup yields CDR1 SQVTM and CDR2 ANQGSEA. CDR3 length equals 16 residues. Input material: CD4+ T cells sorted from blood. The chain links TRBV29-1 to TRBJ1-3, with TRBD1 matching 9 bases. The sequence was collected from a human donor in good health. The CDR3 coding sequence is TGCAGCGTTGAAAGCGGGAGGACAGGGGCTGGAAACACCATATATTTT. Encoded protein: CSVESGRTGAGNTIYF.